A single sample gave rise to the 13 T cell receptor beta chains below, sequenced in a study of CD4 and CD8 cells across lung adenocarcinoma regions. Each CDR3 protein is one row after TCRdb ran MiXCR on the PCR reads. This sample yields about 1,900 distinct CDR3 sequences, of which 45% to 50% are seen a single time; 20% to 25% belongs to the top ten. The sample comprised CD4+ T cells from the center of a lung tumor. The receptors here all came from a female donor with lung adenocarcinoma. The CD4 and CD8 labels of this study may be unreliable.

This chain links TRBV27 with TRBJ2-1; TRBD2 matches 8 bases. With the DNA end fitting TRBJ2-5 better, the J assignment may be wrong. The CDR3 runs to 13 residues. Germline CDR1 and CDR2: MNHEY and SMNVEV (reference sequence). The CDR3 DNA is TGTGCCAGCAGTTCCCGGGGGGGCACGGCCCAGTACTTC. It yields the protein CASSSRGGTAQYF.

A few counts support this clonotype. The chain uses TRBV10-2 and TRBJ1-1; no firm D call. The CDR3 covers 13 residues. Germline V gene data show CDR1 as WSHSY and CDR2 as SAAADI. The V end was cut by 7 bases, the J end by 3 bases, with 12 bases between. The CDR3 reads CASNSGDYTEAFF. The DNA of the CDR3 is TGCGCCAGCAATTCTGGCGACTACACTGAAGCTTTCTTT.

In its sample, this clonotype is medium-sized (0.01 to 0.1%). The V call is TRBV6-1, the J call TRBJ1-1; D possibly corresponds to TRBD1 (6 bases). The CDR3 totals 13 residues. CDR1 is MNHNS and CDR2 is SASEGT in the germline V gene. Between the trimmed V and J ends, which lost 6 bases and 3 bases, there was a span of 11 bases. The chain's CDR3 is CASSRQVYTEAFF. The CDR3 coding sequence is TGTGCCAGCAGCAGACAGGTTTACACTGAAGCTTTCTTT.

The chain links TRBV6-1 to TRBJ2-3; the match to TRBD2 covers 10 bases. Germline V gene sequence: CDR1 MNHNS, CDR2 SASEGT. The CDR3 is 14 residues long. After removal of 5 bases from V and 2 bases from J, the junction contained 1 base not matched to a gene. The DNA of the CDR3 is TGTGCCAGCAGTAGCGGGAGGGACACAGATACGCAGTATTTT. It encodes CASSSGRDTDTQYF.

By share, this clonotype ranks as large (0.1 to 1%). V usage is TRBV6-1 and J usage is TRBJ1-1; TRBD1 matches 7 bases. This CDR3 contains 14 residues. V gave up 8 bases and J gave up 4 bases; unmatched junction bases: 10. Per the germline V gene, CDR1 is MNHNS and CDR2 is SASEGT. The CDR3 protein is CASGDREVGTEAFF. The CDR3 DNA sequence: TGTGCCAGCGGCGACAGGGAGGTGGGCACTGAAGCTTTCTTT.

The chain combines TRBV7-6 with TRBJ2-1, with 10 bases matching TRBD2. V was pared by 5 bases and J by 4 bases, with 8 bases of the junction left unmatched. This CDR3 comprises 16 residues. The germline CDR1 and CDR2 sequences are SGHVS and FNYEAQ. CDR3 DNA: TGTGCCAGCAGCCCGCGTACTAGCGGGAAATACAATGAGCAGTTCTTC. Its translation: CASSPRTSGKYNEQFF. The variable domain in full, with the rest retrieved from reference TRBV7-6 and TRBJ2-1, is GAGVSQSPRYKVTKRGQDVALRCDPISGHVSLYWYRQALGQGPEFLTYFNYEAQQDKSGLPNDRFSAERPEGSISTLTIQRTEQRDSAMYRCASSPRTSGKYNEQFFGPGTRLTVL.

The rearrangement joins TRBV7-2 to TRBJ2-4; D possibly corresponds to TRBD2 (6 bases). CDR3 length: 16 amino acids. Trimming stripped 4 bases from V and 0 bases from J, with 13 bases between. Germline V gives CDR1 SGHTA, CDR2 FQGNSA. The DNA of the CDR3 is TGTGCCAGCAGCTACCGCGGGGCCGGAGCCAAAAACATTCAGTACTTC. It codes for CASSYRGAGAKNIQYF. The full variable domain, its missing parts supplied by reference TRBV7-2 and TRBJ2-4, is GAGVSQSPSNKVTEKGKDVELRCDPISGHTALYWYRQSLGQGLEFLIYFQGNSAPDKSGLPSDRFSAERTGGSVSTLTIQRTQQEDSAVYLCASSYRGAGAKNIQYFGAGTRLSVL.

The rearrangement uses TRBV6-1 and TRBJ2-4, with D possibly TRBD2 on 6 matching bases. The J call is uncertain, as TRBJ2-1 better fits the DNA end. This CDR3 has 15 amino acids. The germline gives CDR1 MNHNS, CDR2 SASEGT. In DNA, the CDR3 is TGTGCCAGCAGACCTTCTGGGGGAGGCATGGGTGAGCAGTTCTTC. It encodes CASRPSGGGMGEQFF.

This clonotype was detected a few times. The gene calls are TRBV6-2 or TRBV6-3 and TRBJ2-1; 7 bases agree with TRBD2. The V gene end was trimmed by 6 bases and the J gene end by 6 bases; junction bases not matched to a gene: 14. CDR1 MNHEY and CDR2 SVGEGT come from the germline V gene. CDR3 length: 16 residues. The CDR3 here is CASRVLGAGKANEQFF. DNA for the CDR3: TGTGCCAGCAGAGTATTGGGAGCGGGAAAGGCCAATGAGCAGTTCTTC.

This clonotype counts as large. The CDR3 DNA follows: TGTGCCAGCAGTTACGTCAGCTTAGCGACGAACACCGGGGAGCTGTTTTTT. This gives the protein CASSYVSLATNTGELFF. The genes are TRBV6-5 and TRBJ2-2; possibly TRBD2 for D (5 bases). V lost 2 bases, J lost 0 bases, and 13 bases lay in between. CDR1 and CDR2 from the germline V gene are MNHEY and SVGAGI. The CDR3 runs 17 residues.

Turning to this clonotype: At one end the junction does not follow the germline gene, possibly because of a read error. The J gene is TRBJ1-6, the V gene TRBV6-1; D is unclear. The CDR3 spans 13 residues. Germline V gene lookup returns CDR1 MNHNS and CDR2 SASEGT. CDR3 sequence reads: CASKVDSNQPHHF. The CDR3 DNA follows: TGTGCCAGCAAAGTTGATAGCAATCAGCCCCACCACTTT.

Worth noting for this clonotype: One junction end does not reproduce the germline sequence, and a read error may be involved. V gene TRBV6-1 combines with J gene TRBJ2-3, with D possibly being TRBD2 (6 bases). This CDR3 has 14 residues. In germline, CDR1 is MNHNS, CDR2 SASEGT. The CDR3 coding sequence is TGTGCCAGCTTGGGGAGGTGTTCAACAAATACGCAGTATTTC. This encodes CASLGRCSTNTQYF.

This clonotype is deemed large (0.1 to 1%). The CDR3 spells CASSSPGTEQETQYF. Here the CDR3 DNA reads TGTGCCAGCAGTTCCCCCGGGACAGAACAAGAGACCCAGTACTTC. The V gene is TRBV27, the J gene TRBJ2-5; 7 bases agree with TRBD1. The CDR3 has 15 amino acids. Unmatched junction bases numbered 7, after V lost 4 bases and J lost 2 bases. Germline V gene sequence: CDR1 MNHEY, CDR2 SMNVEV (reference sequence).